The clone carrying this TCR beta chain was detected only a few times. Its antigen is currently unknown. The data originate from a study of early T cells in non-severe SARS-CoV-2 infection. Study information: It was bulk RNA from unsorted whole blood that was sequenced, and the chains were unpaired. Study observations and caveats: Anti-spike CD8 specificities were favored by VDJdb matching, whose results missed private and CD4 specificities.

The library protocol tagged individual cDNA molecules with unique molecular identifiers. MiXCR, run by TCRdb on the 5' RACE reads, gives a single entry per CDR3 protein. The data hold 40,000 to 45,000 distinct CDR3 sequences, with 5% to 6.5% observed a single time. The CDR3 length is 15 residues. V shed 5 bases and J 2 bases; nucleotides not matched to a gene: 3. In germline, CDR1 is MNHEY, CDR2 SVGAGI. The chain is built from TRBV6-5 and TRBJ2-1; 10 bases line up with TRBD2. Source: whole blood, taken at baseline. This receptor was taken from an adult who was a healthcare worker with PCR-confirmed SARS-CoV-2 infection or an uninfected control (not recorded which). CDR3 nucleotides: TGTGCCAGCAGTAACAGCGGGGGGGCCTACAATGAGCAGTTCTTC. This translates into CASSNSGGAYNEQFF.